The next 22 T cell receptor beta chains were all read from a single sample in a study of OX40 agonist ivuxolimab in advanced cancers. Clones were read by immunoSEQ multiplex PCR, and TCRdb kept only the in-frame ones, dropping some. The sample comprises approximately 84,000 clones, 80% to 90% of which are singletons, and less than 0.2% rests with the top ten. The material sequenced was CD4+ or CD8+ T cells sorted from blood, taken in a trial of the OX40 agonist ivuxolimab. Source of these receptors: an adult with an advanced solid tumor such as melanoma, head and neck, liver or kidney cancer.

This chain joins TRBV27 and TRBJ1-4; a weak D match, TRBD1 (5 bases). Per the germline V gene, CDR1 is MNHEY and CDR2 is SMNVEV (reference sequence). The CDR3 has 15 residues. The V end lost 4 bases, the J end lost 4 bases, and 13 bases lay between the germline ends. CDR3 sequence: CASSYRQPYNEKLFF. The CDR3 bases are TGTGCCAGCAGTTACCGACAGCCATATAATGAAAAACTGTTTTTT.

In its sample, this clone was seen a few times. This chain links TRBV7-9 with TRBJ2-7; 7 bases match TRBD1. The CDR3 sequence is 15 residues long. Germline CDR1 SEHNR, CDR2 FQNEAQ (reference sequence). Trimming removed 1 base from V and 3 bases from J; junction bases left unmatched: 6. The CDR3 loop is CASSLGGGRRYEQYF. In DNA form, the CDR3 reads TGTGCCAGCAGCTTAGGAGGGGGCCGACGCTACGAGCAGTACTTC.

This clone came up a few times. CDR3 bases: TGCAGCTTGGAGAGGAACACTGAAGCTTTCTTT. This gives the protein CSLERNTEAFF. J is TRBJ1-1 and V is TRBV29-1; D call uncertain. Germline assignment: CDR1 SQVTM and CDR2 ANQGSEA. The CDR3 totals 11 residues. V was pared by 8 bases and J by 1 base, with 8 bases between.

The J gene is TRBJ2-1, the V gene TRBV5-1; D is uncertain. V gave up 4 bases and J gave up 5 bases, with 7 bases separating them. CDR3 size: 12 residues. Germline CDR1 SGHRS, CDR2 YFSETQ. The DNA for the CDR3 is TGCGCCAGCAGCCTATATAACAATGAGCAGTTCTTC. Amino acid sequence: CASSLYNNEQFF.

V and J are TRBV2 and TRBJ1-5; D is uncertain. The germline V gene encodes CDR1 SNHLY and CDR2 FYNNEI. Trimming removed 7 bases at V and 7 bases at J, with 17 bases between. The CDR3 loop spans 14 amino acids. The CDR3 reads CASTLNRVTQPQHF. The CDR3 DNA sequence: TGTGCCAGCACTTTAAACCGGGTTACCCAGCCCCAGCATTTT.

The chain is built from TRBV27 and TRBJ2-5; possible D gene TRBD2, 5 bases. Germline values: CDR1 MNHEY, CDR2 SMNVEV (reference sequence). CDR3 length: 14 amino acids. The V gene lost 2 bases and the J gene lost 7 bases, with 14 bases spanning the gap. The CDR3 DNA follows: TGTGCCAGCAGTTTAAGACGGTCCGAGGGGACCCAGTACTTC. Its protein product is CASSLRRSEGTQYF.

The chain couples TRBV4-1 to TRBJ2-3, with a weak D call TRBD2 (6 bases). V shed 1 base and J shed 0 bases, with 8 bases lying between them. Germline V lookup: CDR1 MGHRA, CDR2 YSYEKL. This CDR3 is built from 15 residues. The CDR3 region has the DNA TGCGCCAGCAGCCAAGGACTAGTTAGCACAGATACGCAGTATTTT. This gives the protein CASSQGLVSTDTQYF.

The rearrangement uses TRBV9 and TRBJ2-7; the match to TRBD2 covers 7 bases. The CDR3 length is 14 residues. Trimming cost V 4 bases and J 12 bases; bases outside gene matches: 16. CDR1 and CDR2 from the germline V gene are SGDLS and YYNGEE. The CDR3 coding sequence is TGTGCCAGCAGCTTTTCGGGACGGGAGGTTGAACGGTACTTC. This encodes CASSFSGREVERYF.

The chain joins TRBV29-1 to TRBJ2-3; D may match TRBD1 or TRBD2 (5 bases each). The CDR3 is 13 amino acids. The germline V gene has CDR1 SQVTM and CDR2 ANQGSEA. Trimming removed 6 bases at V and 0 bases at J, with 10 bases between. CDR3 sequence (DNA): TGCAGCGTGGATGAGGGGAGCACAGATACGCAGTATTTT. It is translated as CSVDEGSTDTQYF.

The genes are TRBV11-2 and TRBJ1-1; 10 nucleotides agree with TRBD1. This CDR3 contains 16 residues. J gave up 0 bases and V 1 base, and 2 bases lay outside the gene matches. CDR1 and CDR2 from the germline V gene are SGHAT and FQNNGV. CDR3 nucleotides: TGTGCCAGCAGCTTAGTTGGGACAGGGGTGAACACTGAAGCTTTCTTT. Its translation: CASSLVGTGVNTEAFF.

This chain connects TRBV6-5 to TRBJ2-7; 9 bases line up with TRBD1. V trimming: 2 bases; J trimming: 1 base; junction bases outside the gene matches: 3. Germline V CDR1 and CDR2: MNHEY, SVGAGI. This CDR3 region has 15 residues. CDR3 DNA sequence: TGTGCCAGCAGTTACGCGGGGACAGGGTCCTACGAGCAGTACGTC. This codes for CASSYAGTGSYEQYV.

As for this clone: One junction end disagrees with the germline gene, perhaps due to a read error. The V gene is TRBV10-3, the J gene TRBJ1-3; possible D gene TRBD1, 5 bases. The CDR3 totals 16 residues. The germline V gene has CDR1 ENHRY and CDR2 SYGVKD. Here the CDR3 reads CAISGGRGGSGNTVYF. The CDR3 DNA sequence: TGTGCCATCAGTGGGGGACGAGGAGGATCTGGAAACACCGTATATTTT.

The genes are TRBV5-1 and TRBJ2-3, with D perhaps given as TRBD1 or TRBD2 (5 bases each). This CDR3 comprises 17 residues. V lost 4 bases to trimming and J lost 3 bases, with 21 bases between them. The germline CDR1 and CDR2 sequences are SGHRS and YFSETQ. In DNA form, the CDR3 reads TGCGCCAGCAGCCACTTAGGTGGGGGTATTCGGACAGATACGCAGTATTTT. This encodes CASSHLGGGIRTDTQYF.

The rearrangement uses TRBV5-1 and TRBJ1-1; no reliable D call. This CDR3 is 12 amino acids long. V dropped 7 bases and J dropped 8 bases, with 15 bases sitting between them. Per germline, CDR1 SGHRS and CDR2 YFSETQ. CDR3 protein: CASSDPPAEAFF. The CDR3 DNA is TGCGCCAGCTCAGATCCACCAGCCGAAGCTTTCTTT.

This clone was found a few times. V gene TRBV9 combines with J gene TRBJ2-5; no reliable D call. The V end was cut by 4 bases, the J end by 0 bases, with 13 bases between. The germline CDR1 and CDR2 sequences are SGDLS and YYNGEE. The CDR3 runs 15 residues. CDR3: CASSLGSAYQETQYF. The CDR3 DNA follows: TGTGCCAGCAGCTTAGGTTCAGCGTACCAAGAGACCCAGTACTTC.

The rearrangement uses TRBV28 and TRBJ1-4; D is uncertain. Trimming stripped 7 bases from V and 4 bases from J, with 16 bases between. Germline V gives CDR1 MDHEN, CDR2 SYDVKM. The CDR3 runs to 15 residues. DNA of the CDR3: TGTGCCAGCATATTCTCGGGTTATAGTAATGAAAAACTGTTTTTT. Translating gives CASIFSGYSNEKLFF. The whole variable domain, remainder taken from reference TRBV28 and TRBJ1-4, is DVKVTQSSRYLVKRTGEKVFLECVQDMDHENMFWYRQDPGLGLRLIYFSYDVKMKEKGDIPEGYSVSREKKERFSLILESASTNQTSMYLCASIFSGYSNEKLFFGSGTQLSVL.

CDR3 sequence reads: CASSARVDSNEQFF. The CDR3 DNA is TGCGCCAGCAGCGCCCGGGTCGACTCCAATGAGCAGTTCTTC. The chain carries TRBV5-1 and TRBJ2-1; no reliable D call. Trimming took 4 bases from V and 6 from J, leaving 14 bases between them. The germline V gene has CDR1 SGHRS and CDR2 YFSETQ. CDR3 length: 14 amino acids.

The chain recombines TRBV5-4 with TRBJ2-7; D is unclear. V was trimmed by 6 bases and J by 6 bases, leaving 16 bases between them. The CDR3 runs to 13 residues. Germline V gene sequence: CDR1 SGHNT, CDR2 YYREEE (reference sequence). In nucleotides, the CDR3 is TGTGCCAGCAATAGGCTCGAGGCTAGCGAGCAGTACTTC. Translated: CASNRLEASEQYF.

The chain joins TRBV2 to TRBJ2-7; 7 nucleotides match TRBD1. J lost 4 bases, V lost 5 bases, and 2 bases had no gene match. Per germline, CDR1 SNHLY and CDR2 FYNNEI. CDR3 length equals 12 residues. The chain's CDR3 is CASSYRGYEQYF. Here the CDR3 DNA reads TGTGCCAGCAGTTACAGGGGTTACGAGCAGTACTTC. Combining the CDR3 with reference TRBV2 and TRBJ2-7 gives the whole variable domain EPEVTQTPSHQVTQMGQEVILRCVPISNHLYFYWYRQILGQKVEFLVSFYNNEISEKSEIFDDQFSVERPDGSNFTLKIRSTKLEDSAMYFCASSYRGYEQYFGPGTRLTVT.

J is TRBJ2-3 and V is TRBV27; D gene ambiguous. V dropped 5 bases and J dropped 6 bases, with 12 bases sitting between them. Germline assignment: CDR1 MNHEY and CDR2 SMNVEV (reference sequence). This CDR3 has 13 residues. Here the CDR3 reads CASSIATLDTQYF. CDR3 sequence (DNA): TGTGCCAGCAGTATCGCAACCCTGGATACGCAGTATTTT.

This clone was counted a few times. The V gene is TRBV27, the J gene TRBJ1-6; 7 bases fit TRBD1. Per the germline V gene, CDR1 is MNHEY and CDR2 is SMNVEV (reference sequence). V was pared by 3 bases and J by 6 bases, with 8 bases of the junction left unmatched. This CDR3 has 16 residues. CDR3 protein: CASSFGGGGGNSPLHF. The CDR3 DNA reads TGTGCCAGCAGTTTTGGAGGGGGCGGTGGTAATTCACCCCTCCACTTT.

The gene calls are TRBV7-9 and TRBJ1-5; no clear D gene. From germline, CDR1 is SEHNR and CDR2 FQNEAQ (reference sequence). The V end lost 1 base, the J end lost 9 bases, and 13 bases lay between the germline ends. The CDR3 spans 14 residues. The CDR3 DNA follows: TGTGCCAGCAGCTTAGACAGCCCGTATCGGCCCCAGCATTTT. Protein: CASSLDSPYRPQHF.